Detailed here is one T cell receptor (beta chain). Its specificity is unknown. The sample belongs to a study of T cell responses to AZD1222 COVID-19 vaccine. Assay used: immunoSEQ multiplex PCR; TCRdb lists only in-frame clones, some missing. The sample lists over 120,000 clones; about 91% were seen once. CDR1 MNHEY and CDR2 SVGAGI come from the germline V gene. Trimming removed 7 bases from V and 5 bases from J; junction bases left unmatched: 8. This CDR3 has 13 residues. General study findings and limits: Two doses of AZD1222 preceded a rise in Spike-specific TCR breadth and depth. Donor demographics were predominantly white British with a female majority; clonal diversity may be underestimated. Among vaccine-associated CD4 TCRs, coverage spanned spike, with dominance at 160-218 and 743-854.

The clonotype was recovered from an adult in good health. The chain uses TRBV6-5 and TRBJ2-7, with 7 bases fitting TRBD1. Sequences were derived from peripheral blood, sampled on day 0 of AZD1222 vaccination. CDR3 nucleotide sequence: TGTGCCAGCACCAGGACAGGAACGGACGAGCAGTACTTC. Protein sequence: CASTRTGTDEQYF.